The 3 T cell receptor beta chains reported below all come from one sample, sequenced in a study of blood T cell repertoires in COVID-19. The assay was immunoSEQ multiplex PCR, and TCRdb's table has in-frame clones only and misses some. The sample has 200,000 to 250,000 clones; roughly 80% are singletons. Sequences were obtained from peripheral blood. These receptors were obtained from a man older than 75 with acute or convalescent COVID-19.

This clone came up once. The chain recombines TRBV19 with TRBJ1-1; D gene unclear. This CDR3 region has 13 residues. Germline CDR1 LNHDA, CDR2 SQIVND (reference sequence). Trimming pared 3 bases from V and 3 bases from J, leaving 8 bases between. The CDR3 DNA follows: TGTGCCAGTAGTATCGCGGGGTACACTGAAGCTTTCTTT. Its translation: CASSIAGYTEAFF. Full variable domain (outside the CDR3, taken from reference TRBV19 and TRBJ1-1): DGGITQSPKYLFRKEGQNVTLSCEQNLNHDAMYWYRQDPGQGLRLIYYSQIVNDFQKGDIAEGYSVSREKKESFPLTVTSAQKNPTAFYLCASSIAGYTEAFFGQGTRLTVV.

The rearrangement links TRBV11-3 to TRBJ2-1, with 9 bases identical to TRBD2. Looked up from germline, CDR1 is SGHNT and CDR2 is YENEEA. V lost 0 bases and J lost 5; bases outside the gene matches: 8. The CDR3 contains 17 residues. The CDR3 bases are TGTGCCAGCAGCTTAGATTCTAGCGGGATTGGACACAATGAGCAGTTCTTC. It is translated as CASSLDSSGIGHNEQFF.

This rearrangement joins TRBV6-6 to TRBJ2-2, with 9 positions matching TRBD1. Trimming removed 5 bases from V and 4 bases from J; junction bases left unmatched: 11. There are 17 residues in the CDR3. Germline-derived CDR1 and CDR2 are MNHNY and SVGAGI (reference sequence). The CDR3 bases are TGTGCCAGCAGTCCCCACTACCGGGACAGGGTCACCGGGGAGCTGTTTTTT. Protein sequence: CASSPHYRDRVTGELFF.